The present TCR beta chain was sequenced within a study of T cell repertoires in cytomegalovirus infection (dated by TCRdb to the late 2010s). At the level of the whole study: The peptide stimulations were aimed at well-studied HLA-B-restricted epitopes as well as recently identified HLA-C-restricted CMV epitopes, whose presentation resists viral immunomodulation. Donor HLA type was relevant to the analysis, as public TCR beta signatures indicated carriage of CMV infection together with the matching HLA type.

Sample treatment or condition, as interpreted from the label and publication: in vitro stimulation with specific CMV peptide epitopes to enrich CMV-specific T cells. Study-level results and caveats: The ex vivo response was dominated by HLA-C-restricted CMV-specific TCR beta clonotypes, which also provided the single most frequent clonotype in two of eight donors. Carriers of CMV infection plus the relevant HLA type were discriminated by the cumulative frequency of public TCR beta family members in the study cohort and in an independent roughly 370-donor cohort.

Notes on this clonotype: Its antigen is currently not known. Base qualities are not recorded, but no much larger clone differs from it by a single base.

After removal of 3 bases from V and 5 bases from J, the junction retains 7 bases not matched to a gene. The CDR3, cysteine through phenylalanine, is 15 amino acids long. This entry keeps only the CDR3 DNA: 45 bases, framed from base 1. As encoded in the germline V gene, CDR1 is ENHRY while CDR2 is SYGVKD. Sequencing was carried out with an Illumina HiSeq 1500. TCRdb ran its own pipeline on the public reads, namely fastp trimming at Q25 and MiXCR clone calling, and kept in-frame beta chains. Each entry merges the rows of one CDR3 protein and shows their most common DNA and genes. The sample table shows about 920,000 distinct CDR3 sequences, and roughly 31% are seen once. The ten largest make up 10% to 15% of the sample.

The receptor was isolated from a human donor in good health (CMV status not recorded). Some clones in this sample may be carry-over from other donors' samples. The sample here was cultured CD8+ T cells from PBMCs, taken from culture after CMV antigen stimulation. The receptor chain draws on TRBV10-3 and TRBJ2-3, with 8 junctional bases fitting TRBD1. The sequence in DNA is TGTGCCATCAGTGACGGGACAGGTCTGGGAGATACGCAGTATTTT. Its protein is CAISDGTGLGDTQYF.